This paragraph reports one T cell receptor (beta chain). These data originate in a study of blood T cell repertoires in COVID-19. Study-level background: COVID-19 samples from acute and convalescent phases originated in the United States, Italy and Spain.

Unmatched junction bases numbered 3, after V lost 4 bases and J lost 3 bases. Germline CDR1 is LNHDA and CDR2 is SQIVND (reference sequence). The CDR3 consists of 14 residues. Authors' data handling: Estimated nucleated cell counts came from reference gene primer amplification. TCRdb's copy holds only in-frame clones and misses some; the assay was immunoSEQ multiplex PCR. V, J and clone size are taken as reported in that table, and D and trimming were inferred from the DNA itself. Seen here are fewer than 200,000 clones, 82% observed once, and the top ten hold about 8.4%. This clonotype was sampled from a woman in her 70s with acute or convalescent COVID-19. The sequencing sample was made of peripheral blood. The V call is TRBV19, the J call TRBJ2-7; 10 nucleotides align to TRBD1. CDR3 DNA sequence: TGTGCCAGTAGTACGGGACAGGGGTTCTACGAGCAGTACTTC. This codes for CASSTGQGFYEQYF.